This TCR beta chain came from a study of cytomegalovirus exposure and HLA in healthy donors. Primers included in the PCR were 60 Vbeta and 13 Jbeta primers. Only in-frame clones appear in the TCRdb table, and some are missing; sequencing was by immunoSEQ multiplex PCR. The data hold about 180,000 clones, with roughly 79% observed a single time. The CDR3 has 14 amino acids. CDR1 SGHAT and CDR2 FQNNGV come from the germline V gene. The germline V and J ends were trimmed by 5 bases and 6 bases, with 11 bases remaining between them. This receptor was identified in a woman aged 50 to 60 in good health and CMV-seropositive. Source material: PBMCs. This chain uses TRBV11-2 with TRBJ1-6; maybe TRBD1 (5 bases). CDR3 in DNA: TGTGCCAGCAGCCTGACAGCGGGTAATTCACCCCTCCACTTT. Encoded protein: CASSLTAGNSPLHF.